The 2 T cell receptor beta chains given below trace back to one sample, sequenced in a study of blood T cell repertoires in COVID-19. Sequencing was performed with immunoSEQ multiplex PCR; in TCRdb, only in-frame clones are kept and a portion is missing. Of roughly 70,000 clones listed, 75% to 90% are singletons. Sample: peripheral blood. The receptors come from a man aged 70-80 years who had recovered from COVID-19.

The V gene is TRBV5-6, the J gene TRBJ2-7; 12 bases align to TRBD2. There are 15 residues in the CDR3. J gave up 2 bases and V 2 bases, and 2 bases lay outside the gene matches. In germline, CDR1 is SGHDT, CDR2 YYEEEE. The CDR3 region has the DNA TGTGCCAGCAGCTTTCTAGCGGGGGGGCCCTACGAGCAGTACTTC. Protein: CASSFLAGGPYEQYF.

The chain couples TRBV7-2 to TRBJ2-7; possible D gene TRBD2, 7 bases. The CDR3 has 14 residues. CDR1 is SGHTA, CDR2 FQGNSA, per germline. Trimming left V 6 bases short and J 2 bases short, with 14 bases between. The CDR3 is CASSQEGGPYEQYF. For the CDR3, the DNA is TGTGCCAGCAGTCAGGAGGGGGGGCCCTACGAGCAGTACTTC.